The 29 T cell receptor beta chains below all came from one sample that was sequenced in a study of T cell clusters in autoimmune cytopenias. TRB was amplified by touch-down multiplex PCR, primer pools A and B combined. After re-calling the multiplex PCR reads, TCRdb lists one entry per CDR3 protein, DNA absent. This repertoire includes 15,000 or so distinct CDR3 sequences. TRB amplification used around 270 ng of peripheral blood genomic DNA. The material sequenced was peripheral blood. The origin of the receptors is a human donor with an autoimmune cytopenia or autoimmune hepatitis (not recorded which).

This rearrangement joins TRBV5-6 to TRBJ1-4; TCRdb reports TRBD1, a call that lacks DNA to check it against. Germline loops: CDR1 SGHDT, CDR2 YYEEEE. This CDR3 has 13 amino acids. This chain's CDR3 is CASGQGRQEKLFF.

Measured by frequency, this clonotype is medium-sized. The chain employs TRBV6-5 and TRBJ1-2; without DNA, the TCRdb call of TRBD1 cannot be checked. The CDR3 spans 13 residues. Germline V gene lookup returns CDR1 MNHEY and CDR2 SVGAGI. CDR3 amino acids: CASSSGQLYGYTF.

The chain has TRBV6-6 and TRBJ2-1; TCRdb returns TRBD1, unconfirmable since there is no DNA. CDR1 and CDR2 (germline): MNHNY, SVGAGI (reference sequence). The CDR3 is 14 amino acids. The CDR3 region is CASSYGAPTPEQFF.

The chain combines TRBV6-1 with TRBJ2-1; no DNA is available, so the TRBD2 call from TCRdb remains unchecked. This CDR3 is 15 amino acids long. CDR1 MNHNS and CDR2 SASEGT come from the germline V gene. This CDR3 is CASGASGSIYNEQFF.

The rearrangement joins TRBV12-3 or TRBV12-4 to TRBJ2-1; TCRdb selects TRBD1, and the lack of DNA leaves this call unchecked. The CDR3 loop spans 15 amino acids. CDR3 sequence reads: CASSLTGGMYNEQFF.

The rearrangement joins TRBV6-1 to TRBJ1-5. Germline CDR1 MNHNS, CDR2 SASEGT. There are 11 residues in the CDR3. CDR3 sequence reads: CASSMNQPQHF.

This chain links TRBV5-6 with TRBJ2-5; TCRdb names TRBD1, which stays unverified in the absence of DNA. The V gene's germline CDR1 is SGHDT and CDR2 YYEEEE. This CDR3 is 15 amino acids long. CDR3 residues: CASSGLRGQQETQYF.

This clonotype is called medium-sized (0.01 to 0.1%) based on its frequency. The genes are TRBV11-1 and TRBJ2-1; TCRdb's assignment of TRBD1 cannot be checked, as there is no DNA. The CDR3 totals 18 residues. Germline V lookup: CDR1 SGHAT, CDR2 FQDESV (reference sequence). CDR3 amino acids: CASSLRPQGASSYNEQFF.

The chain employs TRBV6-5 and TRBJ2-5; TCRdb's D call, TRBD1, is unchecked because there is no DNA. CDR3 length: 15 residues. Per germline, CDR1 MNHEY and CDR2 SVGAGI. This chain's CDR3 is CASSYSRLGGETQYF.

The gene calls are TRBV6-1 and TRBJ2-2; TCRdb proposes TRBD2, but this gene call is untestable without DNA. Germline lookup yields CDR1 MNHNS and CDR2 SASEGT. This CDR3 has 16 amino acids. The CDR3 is CASSEISGANTGELFF.

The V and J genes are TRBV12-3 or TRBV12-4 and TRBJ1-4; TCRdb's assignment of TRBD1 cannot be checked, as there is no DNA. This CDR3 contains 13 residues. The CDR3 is CASSARGGEKLFF.

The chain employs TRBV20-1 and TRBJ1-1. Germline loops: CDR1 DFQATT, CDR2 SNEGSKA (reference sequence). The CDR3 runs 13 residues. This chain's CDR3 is CSASRTVNTEAFF.

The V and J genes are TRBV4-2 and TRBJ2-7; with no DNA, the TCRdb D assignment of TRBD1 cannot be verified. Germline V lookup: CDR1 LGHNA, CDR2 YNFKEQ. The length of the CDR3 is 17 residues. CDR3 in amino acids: CASSQEFPGQGPYEQYF.

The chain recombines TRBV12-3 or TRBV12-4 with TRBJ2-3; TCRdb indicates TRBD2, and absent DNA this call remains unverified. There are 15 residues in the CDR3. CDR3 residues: CASSFWLAGTDTQYF.

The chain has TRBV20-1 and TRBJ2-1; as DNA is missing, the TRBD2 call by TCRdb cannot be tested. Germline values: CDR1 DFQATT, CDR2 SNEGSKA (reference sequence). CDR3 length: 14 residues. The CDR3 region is CSARDGPAGEEQFF.

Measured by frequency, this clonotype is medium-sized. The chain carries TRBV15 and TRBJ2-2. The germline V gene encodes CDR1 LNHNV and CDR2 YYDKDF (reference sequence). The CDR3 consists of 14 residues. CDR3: CATSTGAPTGELFF.

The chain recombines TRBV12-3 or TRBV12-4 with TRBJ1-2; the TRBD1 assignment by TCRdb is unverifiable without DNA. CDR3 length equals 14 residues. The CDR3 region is CATTRTGGDYGYTF.

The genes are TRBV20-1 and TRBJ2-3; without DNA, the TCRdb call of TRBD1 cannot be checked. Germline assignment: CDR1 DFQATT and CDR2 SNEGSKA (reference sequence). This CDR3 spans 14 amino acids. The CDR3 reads CSAKTGGDTDTQYF.

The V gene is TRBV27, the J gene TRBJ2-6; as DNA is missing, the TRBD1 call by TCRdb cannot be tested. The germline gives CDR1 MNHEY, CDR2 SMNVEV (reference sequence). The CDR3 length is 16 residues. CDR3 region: CASTPLGGSGANVLTF.

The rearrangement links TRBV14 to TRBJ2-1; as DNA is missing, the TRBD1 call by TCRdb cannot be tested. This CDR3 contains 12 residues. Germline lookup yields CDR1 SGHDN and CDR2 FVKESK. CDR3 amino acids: CASSPDRVGQFF.

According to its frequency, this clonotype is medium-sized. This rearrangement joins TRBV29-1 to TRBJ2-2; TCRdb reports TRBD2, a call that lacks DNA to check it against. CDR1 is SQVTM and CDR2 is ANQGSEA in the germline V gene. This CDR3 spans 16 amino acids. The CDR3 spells CSVRGAGGPNTGELFF.

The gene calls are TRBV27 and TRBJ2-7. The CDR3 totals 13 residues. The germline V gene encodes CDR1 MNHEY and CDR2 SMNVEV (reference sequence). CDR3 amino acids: CASSFLDSYEQYF.

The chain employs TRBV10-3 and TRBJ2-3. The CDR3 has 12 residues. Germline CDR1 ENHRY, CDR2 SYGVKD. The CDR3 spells CAIGQSTDTQYF.

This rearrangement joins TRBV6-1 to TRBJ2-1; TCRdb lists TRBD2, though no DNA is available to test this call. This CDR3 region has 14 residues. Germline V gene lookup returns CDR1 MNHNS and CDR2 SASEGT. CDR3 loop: CASSGAGTYNEQFF.

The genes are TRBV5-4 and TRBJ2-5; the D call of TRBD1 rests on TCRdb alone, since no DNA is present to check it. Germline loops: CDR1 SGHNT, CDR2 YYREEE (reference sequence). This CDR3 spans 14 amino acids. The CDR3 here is CASSLVGGQETQYF.

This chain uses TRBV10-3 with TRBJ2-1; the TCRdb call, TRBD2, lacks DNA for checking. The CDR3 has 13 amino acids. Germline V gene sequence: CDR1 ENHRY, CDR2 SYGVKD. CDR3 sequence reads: CAITNLAGYEQFF.

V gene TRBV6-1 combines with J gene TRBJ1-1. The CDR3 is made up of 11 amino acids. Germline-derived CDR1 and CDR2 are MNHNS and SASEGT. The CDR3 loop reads CASKGDTEAFF.

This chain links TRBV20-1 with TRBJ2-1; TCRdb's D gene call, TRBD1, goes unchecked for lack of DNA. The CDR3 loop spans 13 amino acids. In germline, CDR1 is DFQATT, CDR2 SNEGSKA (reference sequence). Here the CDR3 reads CSASRTPGNEQFF.

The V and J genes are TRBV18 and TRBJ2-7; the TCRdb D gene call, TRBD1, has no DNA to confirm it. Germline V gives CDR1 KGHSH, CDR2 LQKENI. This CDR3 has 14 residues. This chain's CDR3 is CASSGTGGSYEQYF. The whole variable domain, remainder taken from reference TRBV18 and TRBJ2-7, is NAGVMQNPRHLVRRRGQEARLRCSPMKGHSHVYWYRQLPEEGLKFMVYLQKENIIDESGMPKERFSAEFPKEGPSILRIQQVVRGDSAAYFCASSGTGGSYEQYFGPGTRLTVT.